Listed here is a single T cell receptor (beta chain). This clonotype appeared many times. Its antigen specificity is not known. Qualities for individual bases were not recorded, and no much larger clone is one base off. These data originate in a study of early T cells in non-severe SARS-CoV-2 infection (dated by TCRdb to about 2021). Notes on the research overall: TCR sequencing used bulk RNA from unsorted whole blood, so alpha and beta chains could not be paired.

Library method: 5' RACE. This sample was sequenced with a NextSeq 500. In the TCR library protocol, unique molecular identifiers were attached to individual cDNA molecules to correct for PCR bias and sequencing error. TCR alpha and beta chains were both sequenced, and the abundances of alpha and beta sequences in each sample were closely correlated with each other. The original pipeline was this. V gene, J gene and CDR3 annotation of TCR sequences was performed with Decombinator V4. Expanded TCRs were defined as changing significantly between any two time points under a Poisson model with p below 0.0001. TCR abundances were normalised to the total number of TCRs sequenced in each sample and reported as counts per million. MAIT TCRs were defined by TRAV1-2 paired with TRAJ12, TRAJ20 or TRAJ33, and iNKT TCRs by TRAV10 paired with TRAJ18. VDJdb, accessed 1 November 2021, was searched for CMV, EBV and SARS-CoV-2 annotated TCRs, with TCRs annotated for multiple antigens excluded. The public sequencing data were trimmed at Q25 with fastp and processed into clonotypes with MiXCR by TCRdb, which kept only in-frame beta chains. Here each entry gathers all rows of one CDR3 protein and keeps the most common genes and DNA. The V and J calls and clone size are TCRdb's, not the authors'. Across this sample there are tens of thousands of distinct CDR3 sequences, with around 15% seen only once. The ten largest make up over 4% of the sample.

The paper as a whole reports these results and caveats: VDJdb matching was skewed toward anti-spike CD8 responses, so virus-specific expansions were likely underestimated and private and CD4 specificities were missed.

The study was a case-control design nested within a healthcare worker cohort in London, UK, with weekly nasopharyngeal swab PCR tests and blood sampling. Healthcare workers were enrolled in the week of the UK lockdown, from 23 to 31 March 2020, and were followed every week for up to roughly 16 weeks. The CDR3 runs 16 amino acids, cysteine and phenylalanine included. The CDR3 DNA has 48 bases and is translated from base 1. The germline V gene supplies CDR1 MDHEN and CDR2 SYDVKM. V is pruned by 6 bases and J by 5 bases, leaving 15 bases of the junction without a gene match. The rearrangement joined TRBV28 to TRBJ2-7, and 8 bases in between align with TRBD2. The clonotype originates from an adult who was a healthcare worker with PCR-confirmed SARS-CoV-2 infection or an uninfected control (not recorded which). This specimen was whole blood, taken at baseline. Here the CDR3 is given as CASSSPGSGSDNEQYF. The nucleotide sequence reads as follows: TGTGCCAGCAGCTCCCCGGGGAGCGGGAGTGATAACGAGCAGTACTTC.